This T cell receptor beta chain comes out of a study of T cell changes during pregnancy in multiple sclerosis. The CDR3 has 12 amino acids. Germline CDR1 is SGHNT and CDR2 is YENEEA. The V end was cut by 5 bases, the J end by 11 bases, with 15 bases between. TCRdb keeps only in-frame clones here, not all; method: immunoSEQ multiplex PCR. The table lists about 70,000 clones, under 95% of them singletons. This clone was detected a few times. The source was peripheral blood, collected in the third trimester of pregnancy. This TCR derives from a female donor in good health, enrolled as a control in a pregnancy study. The chain employs TRBV11-3 and TRBJ1-1, with D perhaps TRBD1 (5 bases). The CDR3 coding sequence is TGTGCCAGCAGCCTGGGGCTGGGTACGGCTTTCTTT. It codes for CASSLGLGTAFF. The whole variable domain, remainder taken from reference TRBV11-3 and TRBJ1-1, is EAGVVQSPRYKIIEKKQPVAFWCNPISGHNTLYWYLQNLGQGPELLIRYENEEAVDDSQLPKDRFSAERLKGVDSTLKIQPAELGDSAVYLCASSLGLGTAFFGQGTRLTVV.